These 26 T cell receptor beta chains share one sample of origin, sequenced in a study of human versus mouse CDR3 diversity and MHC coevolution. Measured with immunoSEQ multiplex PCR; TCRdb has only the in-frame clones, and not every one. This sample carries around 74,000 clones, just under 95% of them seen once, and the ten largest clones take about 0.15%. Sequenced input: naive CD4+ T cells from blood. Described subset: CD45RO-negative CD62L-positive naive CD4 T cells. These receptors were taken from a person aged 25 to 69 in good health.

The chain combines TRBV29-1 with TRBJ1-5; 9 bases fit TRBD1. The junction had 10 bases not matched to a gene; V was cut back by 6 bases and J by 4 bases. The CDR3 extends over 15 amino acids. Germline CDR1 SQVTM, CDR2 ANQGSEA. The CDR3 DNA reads TGCAGCGTAGCCGGGACAGGGACCGAAAATCAGCCCCAGCATTTT. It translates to CSVAGTGTENQPQHF.

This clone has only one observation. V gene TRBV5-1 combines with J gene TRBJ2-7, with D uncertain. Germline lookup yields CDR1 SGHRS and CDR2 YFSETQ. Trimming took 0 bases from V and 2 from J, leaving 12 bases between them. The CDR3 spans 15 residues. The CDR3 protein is CASSLVASQPYEQYF. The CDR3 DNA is TGCGCCAGCAGCTTGGTCGCTAGTCAACCCTACGAGCAGTACTTC.

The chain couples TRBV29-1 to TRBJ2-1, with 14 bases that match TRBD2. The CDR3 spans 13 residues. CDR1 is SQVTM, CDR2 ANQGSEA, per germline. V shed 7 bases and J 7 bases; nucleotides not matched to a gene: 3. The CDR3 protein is CSARLAGGNEQFF. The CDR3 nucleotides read TGCAGCGCCAGACTAGCGGGAGGGAATGAGCAGTTCTTC.

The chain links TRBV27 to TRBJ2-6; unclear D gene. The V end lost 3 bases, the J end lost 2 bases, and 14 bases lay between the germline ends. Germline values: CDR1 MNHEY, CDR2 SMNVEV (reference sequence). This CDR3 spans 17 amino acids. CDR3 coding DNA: TGTGCCAGCAGTTTCTCCTGGGCGAGTACTGGGGCCAACGTCCTGACTTTC. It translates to CASSFSWASTGANVLTF.

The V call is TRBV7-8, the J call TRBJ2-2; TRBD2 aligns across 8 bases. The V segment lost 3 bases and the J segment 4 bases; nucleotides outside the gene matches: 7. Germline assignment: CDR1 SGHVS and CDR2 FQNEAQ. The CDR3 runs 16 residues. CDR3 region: CASSFIAGRVTGELFF. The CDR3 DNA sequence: TGTGCCAGCAGCTTTATAGCGGGACGGGTCACCGGGGAGCTGTTTTTT.

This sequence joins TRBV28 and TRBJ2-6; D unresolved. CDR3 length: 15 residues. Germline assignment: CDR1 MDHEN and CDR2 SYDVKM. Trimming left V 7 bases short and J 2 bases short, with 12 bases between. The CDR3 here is CASTPLSAGANVLTF. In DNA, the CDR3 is TGTGCCAGCACCCCCTTGTCCGCTGGGGCCAACGTCCTGACTTTC. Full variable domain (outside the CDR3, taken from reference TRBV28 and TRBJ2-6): DVKVTQSSRYLVKRTGEKVFLECVQDMDHENMFWYRQDPGLGLRLIYFSYDVKMKEKGDIPEGYSVSREKKERFSLILESASTNQTSMYLCASTPLSAGANVLTFGAGSRLTVL.

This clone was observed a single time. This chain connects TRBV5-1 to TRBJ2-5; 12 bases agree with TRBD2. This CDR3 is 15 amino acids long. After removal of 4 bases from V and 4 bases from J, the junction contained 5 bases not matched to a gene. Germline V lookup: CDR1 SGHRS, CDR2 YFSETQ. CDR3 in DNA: TGCGCCAGCAGCCTGACTAGCGGGAGTCGAGAGACCCAGTACTTC. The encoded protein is CASSLTSGSRETQYF. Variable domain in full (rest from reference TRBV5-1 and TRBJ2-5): KAGVTQTPRYLIKTRGQQVTLSCSPISGHRSVSWYQQTPGQGLQFLFEYFSETQRNKGNFPGRFSGRQFSNSRSEMNVSTLELGDSALYLCASSLTSGSRETQYFGPGTRLLVL.

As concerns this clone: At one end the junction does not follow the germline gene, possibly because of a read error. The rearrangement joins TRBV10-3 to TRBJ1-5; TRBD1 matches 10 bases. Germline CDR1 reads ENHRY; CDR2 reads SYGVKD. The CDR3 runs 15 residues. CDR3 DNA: TGTGCCGTCAGCCTCGGGACAGGGGGCAATCAGCCCCAGCATTTT. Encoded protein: CAVSLGTGGNQPQHF.

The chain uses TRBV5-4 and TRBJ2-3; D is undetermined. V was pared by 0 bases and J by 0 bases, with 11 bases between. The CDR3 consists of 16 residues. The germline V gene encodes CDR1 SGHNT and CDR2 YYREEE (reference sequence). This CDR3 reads CASSLDRRSSTDTQYF. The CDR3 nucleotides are TGTGCCAGCAGCTTGGATAGGCGGTCTAGCACAGATACGCAGTATTTT. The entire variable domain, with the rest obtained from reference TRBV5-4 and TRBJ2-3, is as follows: ETGVTQSPTHLIKTRGQQVTLRCSSQSGHNTVSWYQQALGQGPQFIFQYYREEENGRGNFPPRFSGLQFPNYSSELNVNALELDDSALYLCASSLDRRSSTDTQYFGPGTRLTVL.

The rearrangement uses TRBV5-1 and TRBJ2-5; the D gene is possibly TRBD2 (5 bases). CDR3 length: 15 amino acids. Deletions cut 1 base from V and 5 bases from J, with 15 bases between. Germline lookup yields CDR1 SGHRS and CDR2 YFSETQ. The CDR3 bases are TGCGCCAGCAGCTTGAGAGCAGACCCGGGGGAGACCCAGTACTTC. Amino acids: CASSLRADPGETQYF.

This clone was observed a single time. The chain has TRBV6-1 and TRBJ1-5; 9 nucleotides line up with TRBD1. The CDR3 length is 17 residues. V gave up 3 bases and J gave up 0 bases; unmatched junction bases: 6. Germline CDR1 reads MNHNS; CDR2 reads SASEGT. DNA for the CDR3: TGTGCCAGCAGTGAGGGACAGGGCCTTTATAGCAATCAGCCCCAGCATTTT. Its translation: CASSEGQGLYSNQPQHF.

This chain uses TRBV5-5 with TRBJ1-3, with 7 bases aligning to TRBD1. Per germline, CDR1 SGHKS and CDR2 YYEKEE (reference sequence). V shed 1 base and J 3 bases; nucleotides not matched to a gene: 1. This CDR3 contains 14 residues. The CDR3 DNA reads TGTGCCAGCAGCTTGTGGACAGGTGGAAACACCATATATTTT. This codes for CASSLWTGGNTIYF.

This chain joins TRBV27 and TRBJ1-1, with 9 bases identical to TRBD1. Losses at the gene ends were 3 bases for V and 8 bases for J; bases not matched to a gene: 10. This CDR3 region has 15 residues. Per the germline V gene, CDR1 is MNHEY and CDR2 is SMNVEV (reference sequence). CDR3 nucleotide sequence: TGTGCCAGCAGTTTGGGGGACAGGGTGAGTTCAGAAGCTTTCTTT. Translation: CASSLGDRVSSEAFF.

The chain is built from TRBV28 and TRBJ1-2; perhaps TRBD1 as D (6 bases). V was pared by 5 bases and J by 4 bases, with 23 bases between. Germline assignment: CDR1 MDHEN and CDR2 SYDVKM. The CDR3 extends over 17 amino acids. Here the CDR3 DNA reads TGTGCCAGCAGTACCCCCCCGGGACAATCTCCCGCCTATGGCTACACCTTC. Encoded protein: CASSTPPGQSPAYGYTF.

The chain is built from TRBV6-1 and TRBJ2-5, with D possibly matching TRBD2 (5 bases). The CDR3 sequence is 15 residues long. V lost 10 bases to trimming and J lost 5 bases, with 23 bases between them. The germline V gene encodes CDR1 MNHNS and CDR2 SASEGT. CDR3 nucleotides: TGTGCCATTCGACACAGTGGGAGCGTGGGGGAGACCCAGTACTTC. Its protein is CAIRHSGSVGETQYF.

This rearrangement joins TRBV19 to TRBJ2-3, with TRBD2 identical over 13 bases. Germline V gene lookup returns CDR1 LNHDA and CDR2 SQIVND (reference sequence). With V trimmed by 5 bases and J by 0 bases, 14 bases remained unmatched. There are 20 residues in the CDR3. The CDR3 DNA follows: TGTGCCAGTAGTGCCAGACTAGCGGGAGGTGTAATTACTAGCACAGATACGCAGTATTTT. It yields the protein CASSARLAGGVITSTDTQYF.

CDR3 bases: TGCGCCAGCAGCTCTACCGGGACTAGCCCCAATGAGCAGTTCTTC. Amino acid sequence: CASSSTGTSPNEQFF. The chain is built from TRBV5-1 and TRBJ2-1, with TRBD2 matching over 9 bases. The CDR3 length is 15 residues. The germline gives CDR1 SGHRS, CDR2 YFSETQ. Trimming took 3 bases from V and 6 from J; bases not matched to a gene: 7. Using reference TRBV5-1 and TRBJ2-1 for the parts outside the CDR3, the full variable domain is KAGVTQTPRYLIKTRGQQVTLSCSPISGHRSVSWYQQTPGQGLQFLFEYFSETQRNKGNFPGRFSGRQFSNSRSEMNVSTLELGDSALYLCASSSTGTSPNEQFFGPGTRLTVL.

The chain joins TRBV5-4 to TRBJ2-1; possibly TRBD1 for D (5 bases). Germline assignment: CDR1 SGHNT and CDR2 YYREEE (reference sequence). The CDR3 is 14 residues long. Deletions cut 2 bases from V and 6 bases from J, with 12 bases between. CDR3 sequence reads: CASSFGRVGNEQFF. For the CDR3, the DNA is TGTGCCAGCAGCTTCGGCAGGGTAGGCAATGAGCAGTTCTTC.

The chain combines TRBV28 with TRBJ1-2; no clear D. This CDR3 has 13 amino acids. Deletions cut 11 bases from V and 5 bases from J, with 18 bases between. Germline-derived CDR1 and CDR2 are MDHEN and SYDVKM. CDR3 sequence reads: CAASTSFRYGYTF. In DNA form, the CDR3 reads TGTGCCGCCAGCACTAGCTTTCGGTATGGCTACACCTTC.

CDR3 coding DNA: TGTGCCAGCAGCGCGACCTACGAGCAGTACTTC. This codes for CASSATYEQYF. The chain has TRBV11-2 and TRBJ2-7, with no clear D. The length of the CDR3 is 11 residues. Germline V CDR1 and CDR2: SGHAT, FQNNGV. The V gene lost 5 bases and the J gene lost 2 bases, with 4 bases spanning the gap.

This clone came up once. CDR3 coding DNA: TGTGCCAGAAGCTTGGGGGGGGGACTAGCGGGATATAAATTTTACAATGAGCAGTTCTTC. This gives the protein CARSLGGGLAGYKFYNEQFF. This sequence joins TRBV5-3 and TRBJ2-1; TRBD2 matches 13 bases. TRBV5-3 is filed as an ORF, its function uncertain. V shed 0 bases, J shed 4 bases, and the junction held 13 bases outside the gene matches. The CDR3 loop spans 20 amino acids.

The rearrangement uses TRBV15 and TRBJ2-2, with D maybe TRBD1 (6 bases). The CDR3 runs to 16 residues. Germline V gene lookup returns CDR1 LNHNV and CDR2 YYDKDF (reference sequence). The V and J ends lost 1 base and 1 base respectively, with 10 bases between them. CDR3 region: CATSRGGQRNTGELFF. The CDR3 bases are TGTGCCACCAGCAGAGGCGGACAGCGGAACACCGGGGAGCTGTTTTTT. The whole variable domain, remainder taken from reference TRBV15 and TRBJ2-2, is DAMVIQNPRYQVTQFGKPVTLSCSQTLNHNVMYWYQQKSSQAPKLLFHYYDKDFNNEADTPDNFQSRRPNTSFCFLDIRSPGLGDTAMYLCATSRGGQRNTGELFFGEGSRLTVL.

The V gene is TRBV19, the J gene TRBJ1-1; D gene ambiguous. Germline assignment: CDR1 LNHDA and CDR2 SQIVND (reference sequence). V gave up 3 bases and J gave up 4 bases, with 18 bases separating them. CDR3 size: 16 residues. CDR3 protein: CASSMVARLLSTEAFF. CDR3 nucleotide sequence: TGTGCCAGTAGTATGGTGGCTAGACTGTTGAGCACTGAAGCTTTCTTT.

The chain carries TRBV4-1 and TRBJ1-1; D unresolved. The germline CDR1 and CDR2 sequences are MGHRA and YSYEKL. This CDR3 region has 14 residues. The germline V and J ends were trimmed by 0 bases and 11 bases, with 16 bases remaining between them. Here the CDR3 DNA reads TGCGCCAGCAGCCAAGAACCGGCGTCTCGGCGGGCTTTCTTT. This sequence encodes CASSQEPASRRAFF.

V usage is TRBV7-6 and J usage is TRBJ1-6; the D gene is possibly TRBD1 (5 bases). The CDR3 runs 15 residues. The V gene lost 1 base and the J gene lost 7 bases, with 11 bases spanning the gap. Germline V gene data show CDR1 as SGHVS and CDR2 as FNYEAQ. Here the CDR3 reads CASSLGPGRNSPLHF. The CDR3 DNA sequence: TGTGCCAGCAGCTTAGGGCCAGGGCGGAATTCACCCCTCCACTTT.

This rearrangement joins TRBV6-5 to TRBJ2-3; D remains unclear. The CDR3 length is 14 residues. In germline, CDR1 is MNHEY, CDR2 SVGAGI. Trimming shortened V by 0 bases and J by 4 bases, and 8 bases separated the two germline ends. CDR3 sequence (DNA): TGTGCCAGCAGTTACTCGAATTCGGCAGATACGCAGTATTTT. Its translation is CASSYSNSADTQYF.